The sequence of this T cell receptor (beta chain) was determined in a study of Ad26.COV2.S vaccination and SARS-CoV-2 variants. About the study: Enrolled in COV1001, the donor was in the Ad26.COV2.S trial arm, which received the vaccine.

Treatment here: over 15 received Ad26.COV2.S at low or high dose, single or two shots; roughly five received placebo; per-sample allocation not given. The samples were gathered on day 63 after the first injection of vaccine or placebo. The donor was a Boston adult aged 18-55 years. Assay used: immunoSEQ multiplex PCR; TCRdb lists only in-frame clones, some missing. The table shows under 300,000 clones, with around 85% occurring only once. This clone was observed once. Its antigen is unknown. V was clipped by 4 bases and J by 2 bases, with 8 bases between them. The length of the CDR3 is 12 residues. Germline-derived CDR1 and CDR2 are GTSNPN and SVGIG (reference sequence). General observations from the study: Spike-specific TCR breadth in vaccine recipients exceeded that seen in placebo recipients. An underestimation of total T cell responses may have resulted from the TCR breadth and depth analyses.

This receptor was identified in a person aged 18-60 years who received the Ad26.COV2.S COVID-19 vaccine or a placebo. The chain joins TRBV30 to TRBJ1-2; D not certain. The starting material was peripheral blood, obtained in a trial of Ad26.COV2.S vaccine versus placebo. The CDR3 region is CAWTGLNYGYTF. For the CDR3, the DNA is TGTGCCTGGACCGGCCTAAACTATGGCTACACCTTC.